Here is one T cell receptor beta chain with its context. The data were obtained in a study of blood T cell repertoires in COVID-19. Per the original methods: For nucleated cells, counts were estimated from reference gene primer amplification. Libraries were prepared by immunoSEQ multiplex PCR; TCRdb keeps only in-frame clonotypes and omits some of them. V, J and clone size derive from that table, while D and trimming were established from the DNA sequence. The profile shows roughly 72,000 clones, 85% to 90% of them singletons. The CDR3 contains 15 residues. V was clipped by 4 bases and J by 6 bases, with 16 bases between them. CDR1 and CDR2 (germline): KGHSH, LQKENI.

The sequencing sample was made of peripheral blood. The TCR was taken from a human donor in a cohort sampled during active COVID-19. The chain employs TRBV18 and TRBJ1-5; TRBD1 might be the D (5 bases). As DNA, the CDR3 is TGTGCCAGCTCACTCCAAAAGGGGTTGGGTCAGCCCCAGCATTTT. This sequence encodes CASSLQKGLGQPQHF.